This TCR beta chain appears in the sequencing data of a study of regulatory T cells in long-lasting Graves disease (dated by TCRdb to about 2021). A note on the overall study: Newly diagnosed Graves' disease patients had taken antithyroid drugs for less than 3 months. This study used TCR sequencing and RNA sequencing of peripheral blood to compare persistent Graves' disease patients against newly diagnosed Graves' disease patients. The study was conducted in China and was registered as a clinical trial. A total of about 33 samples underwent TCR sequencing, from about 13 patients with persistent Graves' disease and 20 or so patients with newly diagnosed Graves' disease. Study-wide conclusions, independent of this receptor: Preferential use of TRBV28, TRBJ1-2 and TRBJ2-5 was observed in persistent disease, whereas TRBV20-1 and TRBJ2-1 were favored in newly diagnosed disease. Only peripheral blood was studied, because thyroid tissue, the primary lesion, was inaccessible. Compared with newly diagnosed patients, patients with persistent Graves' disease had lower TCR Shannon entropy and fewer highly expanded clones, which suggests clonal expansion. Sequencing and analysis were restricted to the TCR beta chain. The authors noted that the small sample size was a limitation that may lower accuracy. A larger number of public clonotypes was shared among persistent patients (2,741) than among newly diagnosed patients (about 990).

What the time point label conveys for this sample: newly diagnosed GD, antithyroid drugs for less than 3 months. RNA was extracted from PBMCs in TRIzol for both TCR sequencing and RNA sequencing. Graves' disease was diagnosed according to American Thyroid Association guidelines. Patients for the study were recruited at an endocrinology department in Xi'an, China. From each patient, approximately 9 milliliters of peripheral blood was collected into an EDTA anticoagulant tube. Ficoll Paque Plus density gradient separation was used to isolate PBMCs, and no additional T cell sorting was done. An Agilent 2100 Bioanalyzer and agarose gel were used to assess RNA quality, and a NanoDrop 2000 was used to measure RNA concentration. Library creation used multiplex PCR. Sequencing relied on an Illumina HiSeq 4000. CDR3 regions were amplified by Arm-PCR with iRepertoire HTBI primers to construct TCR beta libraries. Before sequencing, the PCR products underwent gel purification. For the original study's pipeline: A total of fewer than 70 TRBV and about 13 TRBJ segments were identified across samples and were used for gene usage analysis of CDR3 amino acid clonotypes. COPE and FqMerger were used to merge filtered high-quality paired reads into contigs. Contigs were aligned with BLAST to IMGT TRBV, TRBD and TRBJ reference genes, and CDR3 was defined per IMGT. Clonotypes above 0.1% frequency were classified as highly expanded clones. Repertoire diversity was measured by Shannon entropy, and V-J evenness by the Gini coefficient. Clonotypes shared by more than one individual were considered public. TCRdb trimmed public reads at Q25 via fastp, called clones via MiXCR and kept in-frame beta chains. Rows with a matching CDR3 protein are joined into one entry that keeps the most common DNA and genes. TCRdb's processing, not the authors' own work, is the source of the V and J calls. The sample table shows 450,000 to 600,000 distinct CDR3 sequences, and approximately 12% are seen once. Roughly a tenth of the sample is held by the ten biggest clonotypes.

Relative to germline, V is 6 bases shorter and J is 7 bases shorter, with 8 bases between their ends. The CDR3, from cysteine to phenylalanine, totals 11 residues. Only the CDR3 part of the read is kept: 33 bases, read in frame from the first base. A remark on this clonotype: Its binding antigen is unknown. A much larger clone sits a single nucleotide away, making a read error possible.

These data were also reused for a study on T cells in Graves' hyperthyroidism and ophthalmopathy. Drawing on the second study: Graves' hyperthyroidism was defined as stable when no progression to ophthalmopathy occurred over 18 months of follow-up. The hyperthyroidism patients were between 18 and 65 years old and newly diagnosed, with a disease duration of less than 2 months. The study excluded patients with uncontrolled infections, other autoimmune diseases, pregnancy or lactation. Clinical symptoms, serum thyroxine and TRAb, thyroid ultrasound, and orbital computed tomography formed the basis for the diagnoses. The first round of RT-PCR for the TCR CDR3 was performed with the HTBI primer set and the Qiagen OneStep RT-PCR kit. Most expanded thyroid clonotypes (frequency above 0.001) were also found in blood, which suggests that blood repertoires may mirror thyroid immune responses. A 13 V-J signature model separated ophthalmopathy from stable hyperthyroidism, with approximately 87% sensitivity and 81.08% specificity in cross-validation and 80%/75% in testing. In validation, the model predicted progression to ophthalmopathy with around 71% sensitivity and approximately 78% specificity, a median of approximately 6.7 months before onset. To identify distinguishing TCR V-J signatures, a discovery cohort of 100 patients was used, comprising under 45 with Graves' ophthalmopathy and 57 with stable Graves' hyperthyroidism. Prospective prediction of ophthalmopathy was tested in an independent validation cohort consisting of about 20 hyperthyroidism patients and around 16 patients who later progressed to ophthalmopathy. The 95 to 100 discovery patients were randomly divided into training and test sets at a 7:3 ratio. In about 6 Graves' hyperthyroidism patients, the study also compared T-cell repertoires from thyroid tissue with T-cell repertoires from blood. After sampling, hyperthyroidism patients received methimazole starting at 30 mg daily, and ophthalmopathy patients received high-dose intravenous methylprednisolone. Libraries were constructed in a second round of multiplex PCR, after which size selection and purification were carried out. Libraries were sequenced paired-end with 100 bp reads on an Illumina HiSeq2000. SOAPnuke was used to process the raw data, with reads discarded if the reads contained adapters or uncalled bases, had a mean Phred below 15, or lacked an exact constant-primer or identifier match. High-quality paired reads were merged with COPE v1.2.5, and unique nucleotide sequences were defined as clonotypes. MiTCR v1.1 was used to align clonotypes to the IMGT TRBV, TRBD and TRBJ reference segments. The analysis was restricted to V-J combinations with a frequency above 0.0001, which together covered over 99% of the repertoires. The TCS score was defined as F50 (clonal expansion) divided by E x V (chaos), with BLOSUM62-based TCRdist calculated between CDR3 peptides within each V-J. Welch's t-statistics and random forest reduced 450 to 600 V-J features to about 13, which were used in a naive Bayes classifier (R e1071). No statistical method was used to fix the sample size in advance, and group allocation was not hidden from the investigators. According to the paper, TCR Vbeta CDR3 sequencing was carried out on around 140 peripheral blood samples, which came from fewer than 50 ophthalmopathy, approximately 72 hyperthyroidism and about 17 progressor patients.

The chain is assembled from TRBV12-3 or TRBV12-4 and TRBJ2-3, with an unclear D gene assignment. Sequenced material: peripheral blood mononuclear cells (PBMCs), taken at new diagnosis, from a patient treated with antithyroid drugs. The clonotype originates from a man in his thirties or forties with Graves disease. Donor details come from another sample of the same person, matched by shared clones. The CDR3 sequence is CASRGQNTQYF. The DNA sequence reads TGTGCCAGCAGGGGCCAAAATACGCAGTATTTT.